This entry lists 2 T cell receptor beta chains sequenced from one sample in a study of blood T cell repertoires in COVID-19. The repertoire was sequenced with immunoSEQ multiplex PCR; TCRdb's copy has only in-frame clones and lacks some. The sample includes about 270,000 clones, more than 85% seen only once; the top ten take approximately 2.7%. The sequenced sample consisted of PBMCs or T cells enriched from blood (not recorded which). The origin of the receptors is a man in his forties who had been exposed to COVID-19.

The J gene is TRBJ2-1, the V gene TRBV11-2, with D maybe TRBD2 (6 bases). The CDR3 length is 13 residues. V shed 5 bases and J shed 7 bases, with 12 bases lying between them. Looked up from germline, CDR1 is SGHAT and CDR2 is FQNNGV. Here the CDR3 reads CASSLGTWNEQFF. The CDR3 DNA sequence: TGTGCCAGCAGCCTGGGGACTTGGAATGAGCAGTTCTTC.

This chain uses TRBV11-3 with TRBJ2-7; D might be TRBD1 (7 bases). Germline V gene data show CDR1 as SGHNT and CDR2 as YENEEA. The CDR3 sequence is 15 residues long. V gave up 5 bases and J gave up 1 base, with 15 bases separating them. The CDR3 DNA reads TGTGCCAGCAGCCTTAAGACAGGGACTTCCTACGAGCAGTACTTC. Translation gives CASSLKTGTSYEQYF.